This TCR beta chain appears in the sequencing data of a study of post-analysis software for immune sequencing data. For the study at large: Included among the disease courses, which were recorded for the cohort, were relapsing-remitting, secondary progressive and progressive-relapsing multiple sclerosis. Whole-study results and caveats: Multiple sclerosis patients had significantly lower normalized Chao1 diversity than controls. Patients carried a handful of TRBV segments more frequently than controls did, and TRBV5-6, TRBV5-1 and TRBV20-1 were among them.

Carried by the TCR beta cDNA libraries were unique molecular identifiers. Some 500,000 cDNA molecules were recovered from an input of about 0.9 to 10 million T cells. MiXCR was run by TCRdb on the PCR reads, yielding one entry per CDR3 protein. This table has hundreds of thousands of distinct CDR3 sequences, around 64% appearing once. Of note for this clonotype: Its antigen is as yet unknown.

The length of the CDR3 is 14 residues. The germline V gene has CDR1 MRHNA and CDR2 SNTAGT. Trimming stripped 7 bases from V and 7 bases from J, with 17 bases between. V gene TRBV6-4 combines with J gene TRBJ2-1; D is unresolved. Input material: blood. The sequence came from a girl aged 2 to 9 with multiple sclerosis. The CDR3 DNA sequence: TGTGCCAGCATTGAGTTTCTGCATAGGAATGAGCAGTTCTTC. Residues: CASIEFLHRNEQFF.